The T cell receptor (beta chain) described here comes from a study of early T cells in non-severe SARS-CoV-2 infection. Study-wide context: The sequenced material was bulk RNA from unsorted whole blood, and its chains were unpaired. General study results and limits: Anti-spike CD8 responses were favored by VDJdb matching, which missed private and CD4 specificities.

Attachment of unique molecular identifiers to individual cDNA molecules was performed. Via MiXCR, TCRdb re-called the 5' RACE reads, giving one row per CDR3 protein. Here the sample spans some 45,000 distinct CDR3 sequences, 5% to 6.5% being singletons. This clonotype appeared many times. What it binds is unknown. CDR1 is SNHLY, CDR2 FYNNEI, per germline. V lost 0 bases, J lost 0 bases, and 6 bases lay in between. The CDR3 has 15 residues. Sequencing used whole blood, obtained at baseline. This receptor was taken from an adult who was a healthcare worker with PCR-confirmed SARS-CoV-2 infection or an uninfected control (not recorded which). This sequence joins TRBV2 and TRBJ2-1; D uncertain. CDR3 amino acids: CASSEAVTSYNEQFF. The CDR3 DNA reads as TGTGCCAGCAGTGAAGCGGTAACCTCCTACAATGAGCAGTTCTTC.